What follows are 3 T cell receptor beta chains derived from one specimen sequenced in a study of cytomegalovirus exposure and HLA in healthy donors. The PCR employed 60 Vbeta primers together with 13 Jbeta primers. Here immunoSEQ multiplex PCR was the method, and the copy in TCRdb shows in-frame clones only, minus some. This table holds some 150,000 clones, approximately 67% found once. Sequenced: PBMCs. The receptors were gathered from a middle-aged man in good health and CMV-seronegative.

This clone was seen a handful of times. J is TRBJ1-5 and V is TRBV6-6, with D perhaps matching TRBD1 (5 bases). The V gene's germline CDR1 is MNHNY and CDR2 SVGAGI (reference sequence). The CDR3 length is 14 residues. The V end was cut by 5 bases, the J end by 7 bases, with 15 bases between. CDR3 protein: CASSQQGAGQPQHF. CDR3 bases: TGTGCCAGCAGTCAACAAGGGGCCGGGCAGCCCCAGCATTTT.

The rearrangement joins TRBV2 to TRBJ1-3; no definite D call. CDR3 length: 13 residues. The V end lost 8 bases, the J end lost 0 bases, and 8 bases lay between the germline ends. Germline lookup yields CDR1 SNHLY and CDR2 FYNNEI. In DNA, the CDR3 is TGTGCCAGCGGGAGGTTCTCTGGAAACACCATATATTTT. Protein sequence: CASGRFSGNTIYF. The entire variable domain, with the rest obtained from reference TRBV2 and TRBJ1-3, is as follows: EPEVTQTPSHQVTQMGQEVILRCVPISNHLYFYWYRQILGQKVEFLVSFYNNEISEKSEIFDDQFSVERPDGSNFTLKIRSTKLEDSAMYFCASGRFSGNTIYFGEGSWLTVV.

This rearrangement joins TRBV5-1 to TRBJ1-2, with 7 bases that match TRBD1. This CDR3 comprises 13 residues. Trimming took 4 bases from V and 3 from J; bases not matched to a gene: 3. CDR1 and CDR2 (germline): SGHRS, YFSETQ. In DNA form, the CDR3 reads TGCGCCAGCAGCACCACAGGGGACTATGGCTACACCTTC. Protein sequence: CASSTTGDYGYTF.